This TCR beta chain was retrieved from a study of T cell responses to AZD1222 COVID-19 vaccine. Study observations and caveats: Along spike, vaccine-associated CD4 TCRs were found throughout, with dominance at 160-218 and 743-854. Receipt of two AZD1222 doses was followed by a rise in Spike-specific TCR breadth and depth. White British donors predominated, females outnumbered males, and clonal diversity was possibly underestimated.

TCRdb's table, derived via immunoSEQ multiplex PCR, lists solely in-frame clones and lacks some. This sample has 100,000 to 120,000 clones, with more than 70% found just once. V shed 0 bases and J shed 0 bases, with 7 bases lying between them. Germline assignment: CDR1 SGHRS and CDR2 YFSETQ. The CDR3 covers 15 residues. Notes on this clone: Its target is unknown.

The genes are TRBV5-1 and TRBJ1-3; no clear D. Sequenced here: peripheral blood, sampled on day 0 of MenACWY control vaccination. The origin of this receptor is an adult in good health. CDR3 in amino acids: CASSLGSFSGNTIYF. The CDR3 nucleotides are TGCGCCAGCAGCTTGGGAAGCTTCTCTGGAAACACCATATATTTT. The entire variable domain, with the rest obtained from reference TRBV5-1 and TRBJ1-3, is as follows: KAGVTQTPRYLIKTRGQQVTLSCSPISGHRSVSWYQQTPGQGLQFLFEYFSETQRNKGNFPGRFSGRQFSNSRSEMNVSTLELGDSALYLCASSLGSFSGNTIYFGEGSWLTVV.